This entry features one T cell receptor beta chain sequence. The data were taken from a study of T cells in lung cancer brain metastases. Study-level background: Median interval between primary and brain metastasis samples was 300 to 450 days.

V was trimmed by 0 bases and J by 7 bases, leaving 7 bases between them. The CDR3 has 12 residues. Germline loops: CDR1 SGHDT, CDR2 YYEEEE. Paired samples had equal genomic DNA input, ranging 2.24 to 4.92 ug. Measured with immunoSEQ multiplex PCR; TCRdb has only the in-frame clones, and not every one. The profile shows over 4,500 clones, roughly 84% of them singletons. What was sequenced was tumor tissue from the primary lung tumor. The chain links TRBV5-6 to TRBJ1-1; TRBD1 is a possible D gene (6 bases). The receptor's source is a woman aged 45-65 years with non-small cell lung cancer. The CDR3 nucleotides read TGTGCCAGCAGCTTGGTACAGGGTGAAGCTTTCTTT. Protein product: CASSLVQGEAFF.